This T cell receptor (beta chain) derives from a study of shared clonotypes between healthy human individuals. Study processing details: Filtering differed because ImmunoSEQ produced junction-only sequences that carried no quality scores. This table comes from immunoSEQ multiplex PCR, and its TCRdb copy is limited to in-frame clones, with some not included. Clone size and the V and J calls come from that table; the DNA yielded D and trimming. The profile covers about 79,000 clones, with about 61% appearing a single time and about 51% taken by the ten largest. This CDR3 has 14 amino acids. V was pared by 0 bases and J by 1 base, with 6 bases between. Germline CDR1 LNHNV, CDR2 YYDKDF (reference sequence). Points from the study as a whole: Sharing across four donors was seen in 4% to 5% of naive CD4 clonotypes.

At least ten counts were recorded for this clone. Its cognate antigen is unknown. This receptor was obtained from a man aged 30 to 45 in good health. V gene TRBV15 combines with J gene TRBJ1-1; D ambiguous. Sequences were obtained from memory CD8+ T cells sorted from blood. Regarding subset: CD45RO+ cells pooled with CCR7-negative TemRA cells. The CDR3 DNA reads TGTGCCACCAGCAGAGATGCCGAGAACACTGAAGCTTTCTTT. Its protein product is CATSRDAENTEAFF.